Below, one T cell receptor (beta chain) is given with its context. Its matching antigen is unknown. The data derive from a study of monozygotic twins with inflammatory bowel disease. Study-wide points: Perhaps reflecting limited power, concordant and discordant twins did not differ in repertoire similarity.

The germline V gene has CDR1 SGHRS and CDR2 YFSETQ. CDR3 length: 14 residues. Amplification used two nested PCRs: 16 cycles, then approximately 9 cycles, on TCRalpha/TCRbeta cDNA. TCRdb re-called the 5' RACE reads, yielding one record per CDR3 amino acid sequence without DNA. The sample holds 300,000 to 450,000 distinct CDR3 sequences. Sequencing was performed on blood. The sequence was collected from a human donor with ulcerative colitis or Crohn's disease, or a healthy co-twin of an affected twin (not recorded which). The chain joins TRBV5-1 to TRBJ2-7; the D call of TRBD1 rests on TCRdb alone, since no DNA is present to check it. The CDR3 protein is CASSLWDNSYEQYF.